This T cell receptor (beta chain) was sequenced during a study of shared clonotypes between healthy human individuals. As for the study in general: Three plates were used per donor for CD4 naive, three for CD4 memory, two for CD8 naive and one for CD8 memory. Study-level findings and limits: Sampling involved blood alone; tissue repertoires likely differ. Rarefaction curves obtained for sorted subsets showed sequencing incomplete despite large depth.

Terminally differentiated effector memory CD45RA+ cells were left out of the naive CD8 fraction, which was CD45RO-negative and positively selected for CCR7. This clone was observed a single time. Its antigen remains unidentified. Every immunoSEQ plate was one replicate of a subset's evenly spread DNA. Libraries were prepared by immunoSEQ multiplex PCR; TCRdb keeps only in-frame clonotypes and omits some of them. The repertoire holds roughly 2.1 million clones, with about 93% as singletons. This CDR3 comprises 14 residues. The germline V gene has CDR1 MDHEN and CDR2 SYDVKM. V lost 9 bases and J 6 bases, leaving 20 bases between the germline ends.

This TCR was recovered from a man aged 18 to 35 in good health. Some clones in this sample may be carry-over from other donors' samples. What was sequenced was naive CD8+ T cells from PBMCs. This chain connects TRBV28 to TRBJ1-1, with a possible D match to TRBD1 (5 bases). In nucleotides, the CDR3 is TGTGCCAGTCTTCCTCGACAGCCTTCTTCTGAAGCTTTCTTT. Its protein product is CASLPRQPSSEAFF.